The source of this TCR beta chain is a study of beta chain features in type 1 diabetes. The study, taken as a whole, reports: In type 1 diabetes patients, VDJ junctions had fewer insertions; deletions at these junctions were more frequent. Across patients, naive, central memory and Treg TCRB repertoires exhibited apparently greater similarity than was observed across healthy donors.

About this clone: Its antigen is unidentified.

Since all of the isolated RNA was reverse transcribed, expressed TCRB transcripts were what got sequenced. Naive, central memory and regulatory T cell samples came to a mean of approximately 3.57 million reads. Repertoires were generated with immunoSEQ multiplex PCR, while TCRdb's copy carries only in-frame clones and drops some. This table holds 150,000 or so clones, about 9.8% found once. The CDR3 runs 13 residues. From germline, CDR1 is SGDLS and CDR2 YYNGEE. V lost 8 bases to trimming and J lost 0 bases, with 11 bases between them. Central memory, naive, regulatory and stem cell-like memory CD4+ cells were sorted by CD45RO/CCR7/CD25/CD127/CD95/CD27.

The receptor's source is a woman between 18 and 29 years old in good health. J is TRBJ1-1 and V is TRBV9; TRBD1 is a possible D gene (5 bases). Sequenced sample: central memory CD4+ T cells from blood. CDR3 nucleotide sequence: TGTGCCAGTGGGGAGGGGTTGAACACTGAAGCTTTCTTT. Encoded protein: CASGEGLNTEAFF.